Below are 18 T cell receptor beta chains sequenced from a single sample in a study of PD-L1 blockade in urothelial cancer. Here immunoSEQ multiplex PCR was the method, and the copy in TCRdb shows in-frame clones only, minus some. The sample holds 70,000 to 75,000 clones; roughly 89% are singletons and the top ten take roughly 3.3%. The sequences come from PBMCs, collected around atezolizumab (anti-PD-L1) treatment. These receptors were taken from a man between 60 and 70 years old with urothelial cancer.

J is TRBJ1-2 and V is TRBV5-6, with TRBD1 identical over 7 bases. V trimming: 1 base; J trimming: 4 bases; junction bases outside the gene matches: 10. The germline V gene encodes CDR1 SGHDT and CDR2 YYEEEE. This CDR3 contains 16 residues. CDR3 sequence reads: CASSLKGGTTSYGYTF. The DNA for the CDR3 is TGTGCCAGCAGCTTGAAAGGGGGCACAACTAGCTATGGCTACACCTTC.

The gene calls are TRBV5-1 and TRBJ2-1; TRBD2 matches 9 bases. Trimming took 4 bases from V and 8 from J; bases not matched to a gene: 16. Germline-derived CDR1 and CDR2 are SGHRS and YFSETQ. The CDR3 sequence is 17 residues long. The CDR3 coding sequence is TGCGCCAGCAGCCCGAGGGGTGGTAGCGGGAGTTTCTATGAGCAGTTCTTC. Its translation: CASSPRGGSGSFYEQFF.

The J gene is TRBJ1-1, the V gene TRBV7-9; D perhaps matches TRBD1 (5 bases). CDR1 is SEHNR and CDR2 is FQNEAQ in the germline V gene (reference sequence). Trimming left V 5 bases short and J 0 bases short, with 16 bases between. The CDR3 is made up of 16 amino acids. In DNA, the CDR3 is TGTGCCAGCAGCCCTGGGACCGGGAGGGTGAACACTGAAGCTTTCTTT. This gives the protein CASSPGTGRVNTEAFF.

The chain recombines TRBV7-9 with TRBJ2-1, with 9 bases identical to TRBD2. Germline V gene data show CDR1 as SEHNR and CDR2 as FQNEAQ (reference sequence). V shed 1 base and J 7 bases; nucleotides not matched to a gene: 11. The CDR3 extends over 17 amino acids. In nucleotides, the CDR3 is TGTGCCAGCAGCTTAGAGGCGGGGGGGCCTTTGGGTAATGAGCAGTTCTTC. Amino acid sequence: CASSLEAGGPLGNEQFF.

In nucleotides, the CDR3 is TGTGCCAGCTCACCATTAGCCAGTGACAATCAGCCCCAGCATTTT. This codes for CASSPLASDNQPQHF. The V gene is TRBV18, the J gene TRBJ1-5; D uncertain. Germline V lookup: CDR1 KGHSH, CDR2 LQKENI. This CDR3 contains 15 residues. Trimming removed 2 bases at V and 3 bases at J, with 11 bases between.

For the CDR3, the DNA is TGTGCCAGCAGCGTACCGACTAGCGGGAGGAATGAGCAGTTCTTC. It specifies CASSVPTSGRNEQFF. The rearrangement links TRBV9 to TRBJ2-1; 13 nucleotides match TRBD2. The CDR3 spans 15 residues. Germline-derived CDR1 and CDR2 are SGDLS and YYNGEE. V was clipped by 1 base and J by 7 bases; unmatched bases: 2.

The rearrangement uses TRBV5-1 and TRBJ2-7; TRBD2 matches 9 bases. Per germline, CDR1 SGHRS and CDR2 YFSETQ. V lost 3 bases and J lost 0; bases outside the gene matches: 7. The CDR3 runs 16 residues. The CDR3: CASSSLAGASSYEQYF. DNA for the CDR3: TGCGCCAGCAGCTCCTTAGCGGGAGCTAGCTCCTACGAGCAGTACTTC.

This clone was detected only once. The J gene is TRBJ2-6, the V gene TRBV5-1, with a tentative D call TRBD1 (6 bases). Germline values: CDR1 SGHRS, CDR2 YFSETQ. V was trimmed by 1 base and J by 0 bases, leaving 17 bases between them. The CDR3 is 19 residues long. CDR3 bases: TGCGCCAGCAGCTTGAACAGGGTATCGGCCCGCTCTGGGGCCAACGTCCTGACTTTC. It translates to CASSLNRVSARSGANVLTF.

This clone was found a few times. The genes are TRBV6-4 and TRBJ2-3, with 13 bases matching TRBD2. Germline-derived CDR1 and CDR2 are MRHNA and SNTAGT. V shed 5 bases and J 4 bases; nucleotides not matched to a gene: 0. This CDR3 is built from 14 residues. CDR3 protein: CASSTSGGADTQYF. Here the CDR3 DNA reads TGTGCCAGCAGTACTAGCGGGGGGGCAGATACGCAGTATTTT.

V usage is TRBV7-8 and J usage is TRBJ2-5; D uncertain. The CDR3 extends over 14 amino acids. Germline values: CDR1 SGHVS, CDR2 FQNEAQ. V lost 0 bases and J lost 2, with 7 bases in between. The CDR3: CASSLAEKQETQYF. CDR3 coding DNA: TGTGCCAGCAGCTTAGCAGAGAAACAAGAGACCCAGTACTTC.

This clone was counted once. This sequence joins TRBV6-5 and TRBJ2-4; D possibly corresponds to TRBD2 (5 bases). The CDR3 totals 14 residues. In germline, CDR1 is MNHEY, CDR2 SVGAGI. The V and J ends lost 6 bases and 0 bases respectively, with 9 bases between them. CDR3 loop: CASRADGAKNIQYF. CDR3 bases: TGTGCCAGCAGAGCGGACGGAGCCAAAAACATTCAGTACTTC.

The gene calls are TRBV6-6 and TRBJ1-2; 8 bases align to TRBD1. Germline-derived CDR1 and CDR2 are MNHNY and SVGAGI (reference sequence). This CDR3 is built from 15 residues. V trimming: 6 bases; J trimming: 3 bases; junction bases outside the gene matches: 9. DNA for the CDR3: TGTGCCAGCAGCCCGGGACAGGCGAAATACTATGGCTACACCTTC. The encoded protein is CASSPGQAKYYGYTF.

This clone showed up just once. This chain links TRBV28 with TRBJ1-1; D ambiguous. From germline, CDR1 is MDHEN and CDR2 SYDVKM. The CDR3 totals 15 residues. Trimming removed 7 bases from V and 2 bases from J, with 17 bases in between. This CDR3 reads CASKPPVRSNTEAFF. As DNA, the CDR3 is TGTGCCAGCAAACCCCCTGTCCGGTCCAACACTGAAGCTTTCTTT.

The chain links TRBV29-1 to TRBJ1-2; D is unresolved. This CDR3 has 13 residues. V shed 6 bases and J shed 0 bases, with 11 bases lying between them. Germline V gene data show CDR1 as SQVTM and CDR2 as ANQGSEA. This CDR3 is CSVRKGANYGYTF. CDR3 sequence (DNA): TGCAGCGTACGGAAAGGAGCTAACTATGGCTACACCTTC.

V gene TRBV19 combines with J gene TRBJ2-3, with 10 bases matching TRBD2. The CDR3 loop spans 16 amino acids. The germline V gene encodes CDR1 LNHDA and CDR2 SQIVND (reference sequence). Unmatched junction bases numbered 6, after V lost 3 bases and J lost 3 bases. The CDR3 protein is CASSIRTSGRTDTQYF. In DNA form, the CDR3 reads TGTGCCAGTAGTATCAGGACTAGCGGTCGGACAGATACGCAGTATTTT. Supplemented by reference TRBV19 and TRBJ2-3, the full variable domain reads DGGITQSPKYLFRKEGQNVTLSCEQNLNHDAMYWYRQDPGQGLRLIYYSQIVNDFQKGDIAEGYSVSREKKESFPLTVTSAQKNPTAFYLCASSIRTSGRTDTQYFGPGTRLTVL.

The gene calls are TRBV4-1 and TRBJ2-2; 8 bases line up with TRBD1. CDR3 length equals 15 residues. The germline CDR1 and CDR2 sequences are MGHRA and YSYEKL. V shed 5 bases and J 7 bases; nucleotides not matched to a gene: 9. CDR3 sequence: CASSWDQGARGELFF. The CDR3 DNA reads TGCGCCAGCAGCTGGGACCAGGGGGCGCGCGGGGAGCTGTTTTTT.

A remark on this clone: Different DNA sequences within this sample yield the same CDR3. The rearrangement joins TRBV5-1 to TRBJ2-5; TRBD2 aligns across 13 bases. Germline values: CDR1 SGHRS, CDR2 YFSETQ. CDR3 size: 16 residues. The V and J ends lost 0 bases and 2 bases, in that order; junction bases with no gene match: 1. CDR3 in DNA: TGCGCCAGCAGCTTGGAACTAGCGGGAGGGCAAGAGACCCAGTACTTC. It encodes CASSLELAGGQETQYF.

The chain couples TRBV5-6 to TRBJ2-7, with 14 positions matching TRBD2. This CDR3 is built from 17 residues. The germline gives CDR1 SGHDT, CDR2 YYEEEE. The ends lost 2 bases at V and 6 bases at J; junction bases unmatched: 10. The CDR3, as DNA: TGTGCCAGCAGCTTCCAGACTAGCGGGAGGGCCTTAGCCGAGCAGTACTTC. Translating it yields CASSFQTSGRALAEQYF.